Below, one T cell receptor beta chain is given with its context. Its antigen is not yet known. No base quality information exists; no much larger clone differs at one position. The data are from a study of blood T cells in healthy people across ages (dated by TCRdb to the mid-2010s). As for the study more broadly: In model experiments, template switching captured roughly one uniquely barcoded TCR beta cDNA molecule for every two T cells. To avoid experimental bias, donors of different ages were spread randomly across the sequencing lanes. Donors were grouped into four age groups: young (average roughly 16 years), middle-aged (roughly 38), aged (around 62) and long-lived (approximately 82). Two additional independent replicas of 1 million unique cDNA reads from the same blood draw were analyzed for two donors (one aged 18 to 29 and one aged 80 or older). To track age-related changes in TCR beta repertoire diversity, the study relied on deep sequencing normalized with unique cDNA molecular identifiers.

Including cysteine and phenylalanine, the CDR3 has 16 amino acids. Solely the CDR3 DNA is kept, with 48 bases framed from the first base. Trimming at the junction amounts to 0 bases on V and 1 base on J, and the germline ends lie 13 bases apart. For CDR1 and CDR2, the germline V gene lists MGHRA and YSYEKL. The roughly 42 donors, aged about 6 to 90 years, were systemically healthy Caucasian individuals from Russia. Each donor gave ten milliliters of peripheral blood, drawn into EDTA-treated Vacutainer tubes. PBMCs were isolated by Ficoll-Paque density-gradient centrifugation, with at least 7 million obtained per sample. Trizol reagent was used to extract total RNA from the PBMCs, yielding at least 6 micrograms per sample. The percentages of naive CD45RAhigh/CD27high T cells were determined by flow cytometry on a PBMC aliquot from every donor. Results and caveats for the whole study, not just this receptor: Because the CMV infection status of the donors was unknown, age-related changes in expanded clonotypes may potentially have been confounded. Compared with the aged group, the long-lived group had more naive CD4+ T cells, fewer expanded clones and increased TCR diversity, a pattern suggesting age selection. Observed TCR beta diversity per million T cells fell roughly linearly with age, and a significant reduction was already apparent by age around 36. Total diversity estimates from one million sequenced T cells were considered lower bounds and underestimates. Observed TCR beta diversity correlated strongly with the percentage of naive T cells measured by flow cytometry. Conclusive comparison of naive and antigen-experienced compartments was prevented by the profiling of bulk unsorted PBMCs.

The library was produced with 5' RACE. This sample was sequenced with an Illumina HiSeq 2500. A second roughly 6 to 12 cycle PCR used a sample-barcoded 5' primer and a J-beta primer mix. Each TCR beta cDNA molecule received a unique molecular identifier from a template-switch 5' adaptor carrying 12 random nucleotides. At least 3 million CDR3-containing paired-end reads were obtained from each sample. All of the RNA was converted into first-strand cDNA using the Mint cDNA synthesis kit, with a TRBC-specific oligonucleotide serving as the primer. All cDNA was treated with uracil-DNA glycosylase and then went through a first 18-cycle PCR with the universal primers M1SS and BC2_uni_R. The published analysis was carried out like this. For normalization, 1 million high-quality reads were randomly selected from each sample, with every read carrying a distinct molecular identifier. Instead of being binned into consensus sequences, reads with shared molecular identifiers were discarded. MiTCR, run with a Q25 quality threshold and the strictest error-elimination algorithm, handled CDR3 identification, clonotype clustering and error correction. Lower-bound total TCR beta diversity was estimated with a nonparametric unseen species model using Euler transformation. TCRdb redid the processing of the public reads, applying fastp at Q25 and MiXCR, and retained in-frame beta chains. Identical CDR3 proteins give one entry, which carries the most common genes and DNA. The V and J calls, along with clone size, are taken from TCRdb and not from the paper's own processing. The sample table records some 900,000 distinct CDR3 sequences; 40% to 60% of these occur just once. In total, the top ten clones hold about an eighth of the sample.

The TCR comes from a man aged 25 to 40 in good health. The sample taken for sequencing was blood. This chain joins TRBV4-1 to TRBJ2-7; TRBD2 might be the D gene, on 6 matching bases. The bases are TGCGCCAGCAGCCAAGAAGGCGGGGACGCTTCCTACGAGCAGTACTTC. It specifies CASSQEGGDASYEQYF.